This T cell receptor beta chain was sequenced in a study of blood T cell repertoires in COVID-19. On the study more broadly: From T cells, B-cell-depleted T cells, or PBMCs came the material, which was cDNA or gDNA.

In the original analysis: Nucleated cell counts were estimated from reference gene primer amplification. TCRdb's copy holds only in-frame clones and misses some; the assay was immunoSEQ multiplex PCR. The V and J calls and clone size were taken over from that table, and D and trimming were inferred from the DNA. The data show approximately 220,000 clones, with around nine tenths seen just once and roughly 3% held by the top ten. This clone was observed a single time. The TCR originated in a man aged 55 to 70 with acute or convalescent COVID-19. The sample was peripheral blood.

The DNA for the CDR3 is TGTGCCAGCAGCAGATCGACAGGGCCGTCTGGAAACACCATATATTTT. The encoded protein is CASSRSTGPSGNTIYF. The chain employs TRBV7-8 and TRBJ1-3, with 7 bases identical to TRBD1. J was trimmed by 1 base and V by 5 bases; bases with no gene match: 8. The CDR3 has 16 residues. Per germline, CDR1 SGHVS and CDR2 FQNEAQ.